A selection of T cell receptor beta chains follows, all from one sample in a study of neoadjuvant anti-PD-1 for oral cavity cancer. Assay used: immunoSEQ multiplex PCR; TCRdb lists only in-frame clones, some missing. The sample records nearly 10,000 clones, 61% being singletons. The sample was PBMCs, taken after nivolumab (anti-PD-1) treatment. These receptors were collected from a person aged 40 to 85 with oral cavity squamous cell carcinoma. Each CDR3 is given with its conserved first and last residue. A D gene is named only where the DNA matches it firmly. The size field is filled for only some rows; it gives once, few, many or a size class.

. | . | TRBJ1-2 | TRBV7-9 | TGTGCCAGCAGCCCATGGACGGACTATGGCTACACCTTC | CASSPWTDYGYTF
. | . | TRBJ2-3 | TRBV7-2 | TGTGCCAGCAGCCCGGACAGCCTTAGCACAGATACGCAGTATTTT | CASSPDSLSTDTQYF
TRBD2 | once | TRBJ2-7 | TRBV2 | TGTGCCAGCAGTGAGGGGGGGTGGGAGCAGTACTTC | CASSEGGWEQYF
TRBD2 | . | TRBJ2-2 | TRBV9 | TGTGCCAGCAGGGAGGGGCTAGCGGGGGCGAACACCGGGGAGCTGTTTTTT | CASREGLAGANTGELFF
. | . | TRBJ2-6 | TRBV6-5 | TGTGCCAGCAGCAGGACAGGGGCCAACGTCCTGACTTTC | CASSRTGANVLTF
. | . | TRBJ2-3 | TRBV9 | TGTGCCAGCAGCCCCCGCGTGGATACGCAGTATTTT | CASSPRVDTQYF
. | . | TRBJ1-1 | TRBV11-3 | TGTGCCAGCAGCACCCAGCAGAATACTGAAGCTTTCTTT | CASSTQQNTEAFF
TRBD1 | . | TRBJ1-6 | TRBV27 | TGTGCCAGCAGTTTATCGAGGGAGACAGGGGGCCTTAGGAGTAATTCACCCCTCCACTTT | CASSLSRETGGLRSNSPLHF
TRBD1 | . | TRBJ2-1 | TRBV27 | TGTGCCAGCAGTCCACTCACAGGGGCCCTCTCCTACAATGAGCAGTTCTTC | CASSPLTGALSYNEQFF
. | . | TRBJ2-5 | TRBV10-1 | TGCGCCAGCAGTGAGAGGGAGCGCGGGACCCAGTACTTC | CASSERERGTQYF
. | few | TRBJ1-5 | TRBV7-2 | TGTGCCAGCAGCCCACAGGGTATGAGCAATCAGCCCCAGCATTTT | CASSPQGMSNQPQHF
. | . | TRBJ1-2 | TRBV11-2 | TGTGCCACCCACAGGGTGAGCTATGGCTACACCTTC | CATHRVSYGYTF
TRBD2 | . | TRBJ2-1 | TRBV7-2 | TGTGCCAGCAGCTTAGCTAGCGGGCACAATGAGCAGTTCTTC | CASSLASGHNEQFF
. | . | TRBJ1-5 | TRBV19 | TGTGCCAGTAGTATTCAGAATAGCAATCAGCCCCAGCATTTT | CASSIQNSNQPQHF
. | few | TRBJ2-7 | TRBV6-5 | TGTGCCAGCAGCCGAGGTAGCGAGCAGTACTTC | CASSRGSEQYF